This entry is about one T cell receptor (beta chain). The antigen is not known. These data originate in a study of T cell responses to AZD1222 COVID-19 vaccine. Study summary: Timing groups of about 4 and about 12 weeks for second doses were pooled.

Study-level results: Clonal diversity was possibly underestimated; the donors were predominantly white British and more often female. Spike-specific TCR breadth rose after two AZD1222 doses, and depth rose as well. CD4 TCRs covered the whole spike, strongest at regions 160-218 and 743-854.

Profiling relied on immunoSEQ multiplex PCR, and the TCRdb table lists in-frame clones only, not all of them. The sample shows approximately 100,000 clones, 80% to 95% of them seen only once. There are 11 residues in the CDR3. Germline assignment: CDR1 DFQATT and CDR2 SNEGSKA (reference sequence). The V gene lost 7 bases and the J gene lost 5 bases, with 11 bases spanning the gap. The chain is built from TRBV20-1 and TRBJ1-1; D is ambiguous. The TCR originated in an adult in good health. The sample in question was peripheral blood, obtained on day 0 of AZD1222 vaccination. The CDR3 DNA sequence: TGCAGTGTCCCCTTTGGGACTGAAGCTTTCTTT. This encodes CSVPFGTEAFF.